Listed below are T cell receptor beta chains from one sample, sequenced in a study of technical replicates of blood from a handful of donors. Measured with immunoSEQ multiplex PCR; TCRdb has only the in-frame clones, and not every one. Here the sample spans more than 90,000 clones, about 95% being singletons. The material sequenced was T cells isolated from PBMCs. The receptors stem from a human donor in good health. Each CDR3 is given with its conserved first and last residue.

J gene	V gene	CDR3 protein
TRBJ1-1	TRBV4-3	CASSQETTAPNTEAFF
TRBJ2-1	TRBV7-9	CASVEAGSYNEQFF
TRBJ2-1	TRBV6-5	CASSYLGQAYNEQFF
TRBJ2-6	TRBV4-1	CASSQANSVSGANVLTF
TRBJ1-3	TRBV5-1	CASSARGSFSGNTIYF
TRBJ2-1	TRBV10-1	CASSDPSGSYNEQFF
TRBJ2-3	TRBV9	CASSVGSGTSTDTQYF
TRBJ2-1	TRBV11-3	CASSLEAGDEQFF
TRBJ1-4	TRBV27	CASSFNSLSYNEKLFF
TRBJ2-1	TRBV4-1	CASSPGQRGSNEQFF
TRBJ1-5	TRBV30	CAWSVRLTHGGGSNQPQHF
TRBJ1-1	TRBV11-3	CATRLGGGTEAFF
TRBJ2-7	TRBV28	CASSNPSTGEQYF
TRBJ1-3	TRBV30	CAWSATGAGNTIYF
TRBJ2-7	TRBV30	CASSYGGSYEQYF
.	TRBV27	CASSLRVRYEQYF
TRBJ1-5	TRBV6-5	CASRRDGNQPQHF
TRBJ1-3	TRBV9	CASSVGGGQNSGNTIYF
TRBJ2-1	TRBV7-9	CASSPPDRDYNEQFF
TRBJ1-2	TRBV9	CASTLGGGGHYGYTF
TRBJ1-1	TRBV5-1	CASSFQMNTEAFF
TRBJ2-2	TRBV7-2	CASKGANTGELFF
TRBJ1-2	TRBV18	CASSPGGGPLDGYTF
TRBJ2-6	TRBV27	CASSSPTGGAAIAGANVLTF
TRBJ2-1	TRBV11-1	CASSLIANEQFF
TRBJ2-7	TRBV18	CASSPLAGGYEQYF
TRBJ2-3	TRBV5-1	CASSLSPGTGTDTQYF
TRBJ2-2	TRBV29-1	CSASPGQAHTGELFF
TRBJ1-1	TRBV18	CASSPIQALDGTEAFF